This T cell receptor beta chain is from a study of cytomegalovirus exposure and HLA in healthy donors. The overall study: The roughly 120 million unique TCR beta sequences, from 150 million to 200 million T cells, were found by an earlier analysis.

Study-wide findings and caveats: TRBV6-2, TRBV6-3 and some other V segments were excluded as indistinguishable. Per a later analysis, 15,000 to 20,000 TCR beta sequences showed association with HLA alleles at 0.05 false discovery rate.

Germline CDR1 and CDR2: SGHRS and YFSETQ. The CDR3 has 14 amino acids. V gave up 4 bases and J gave up 5 bases; unmatched junction bases: 6. This PCR relied on a set of 60 Vbeta primers and 13 Jbeta primers. The repertoire was sequenced with immunoSEQ multiplex PCR; TCRdb's copy has only in-frame clones and lacks some. The data contain 150,000 to 200,000 clones, about four fifths of them singletons. Every donor was a healthy person donating bone marrow. Comments on this clone: Its antigen is unknown.

The chain is built from TRBV5-1 and TRBJ2-5; 9 positions agree with TRBD1. The clonotype was recovered from a woman between 35 and 50 years old in good health and CMV-seronegative. Sequenced sample: PBMCs. The CDR3 nucleotides are TGCGCCAGCAGCGTGGACAGGGGTGGGGAGACCCAGTACTTC. Protein: CASSVDRGGETQYF.